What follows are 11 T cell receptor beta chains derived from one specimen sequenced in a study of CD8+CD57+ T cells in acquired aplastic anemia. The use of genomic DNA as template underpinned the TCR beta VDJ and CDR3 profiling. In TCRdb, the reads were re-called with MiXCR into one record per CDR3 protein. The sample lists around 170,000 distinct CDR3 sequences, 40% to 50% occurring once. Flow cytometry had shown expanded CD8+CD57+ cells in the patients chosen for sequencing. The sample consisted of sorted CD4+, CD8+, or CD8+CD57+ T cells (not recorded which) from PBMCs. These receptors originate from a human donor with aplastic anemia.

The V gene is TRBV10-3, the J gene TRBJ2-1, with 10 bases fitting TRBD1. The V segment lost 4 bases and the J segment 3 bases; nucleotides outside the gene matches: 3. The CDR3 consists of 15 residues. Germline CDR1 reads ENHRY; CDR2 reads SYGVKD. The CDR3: CAISGWTGGYNEQFF. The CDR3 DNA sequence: TGTGCCATCAGTGGCTGGACAGGGGGCTACAATGAGCAGTTCTTC.

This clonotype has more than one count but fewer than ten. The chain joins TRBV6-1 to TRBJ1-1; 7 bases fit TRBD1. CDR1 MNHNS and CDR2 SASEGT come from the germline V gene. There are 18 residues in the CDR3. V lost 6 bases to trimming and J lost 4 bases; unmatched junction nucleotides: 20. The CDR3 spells CASSPRSGRKGALTEAFF. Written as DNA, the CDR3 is TGTGCCAGCAGCCCTCGTTCCGGGAGAAAGGGGGCTCTCACTGAAGCTTTCTTT.

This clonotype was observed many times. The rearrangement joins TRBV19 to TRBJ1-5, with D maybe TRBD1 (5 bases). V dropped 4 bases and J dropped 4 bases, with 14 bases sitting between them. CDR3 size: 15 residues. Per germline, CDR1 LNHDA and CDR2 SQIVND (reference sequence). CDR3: CASSTSGRMNQPQHF. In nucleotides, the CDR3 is TGTGCCAGTAGTACTTCGGGACGGATGAATCAGCCCCAGCATTTT.

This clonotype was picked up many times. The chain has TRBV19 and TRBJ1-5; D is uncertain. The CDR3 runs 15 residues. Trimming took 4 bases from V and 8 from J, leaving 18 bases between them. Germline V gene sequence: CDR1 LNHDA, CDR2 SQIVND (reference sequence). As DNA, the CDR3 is TGTGCCAGTAGTACCGGAGGAAGGCCACGGGAGCCCCAGCATTTT. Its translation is CASSTGGRPREPQHF.

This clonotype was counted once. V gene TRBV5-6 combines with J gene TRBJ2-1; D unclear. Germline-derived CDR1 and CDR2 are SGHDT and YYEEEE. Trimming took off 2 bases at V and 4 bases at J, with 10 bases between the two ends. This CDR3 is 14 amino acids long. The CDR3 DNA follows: TGTGCCAGCAGCTTTGATACCCGGTACAATGAGCAGTTCTTC. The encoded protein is CASSFDTRYNEQFF.

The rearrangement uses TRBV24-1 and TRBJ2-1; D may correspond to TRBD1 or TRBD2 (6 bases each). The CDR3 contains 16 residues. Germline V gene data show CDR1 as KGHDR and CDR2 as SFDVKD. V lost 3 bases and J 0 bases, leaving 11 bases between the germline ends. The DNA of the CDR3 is TGTGCCACCAGTGATCAGAGGGGGGCCTCCTACAATGAGCAGTTCTTC. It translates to CATSDQRGASYNEQFF.

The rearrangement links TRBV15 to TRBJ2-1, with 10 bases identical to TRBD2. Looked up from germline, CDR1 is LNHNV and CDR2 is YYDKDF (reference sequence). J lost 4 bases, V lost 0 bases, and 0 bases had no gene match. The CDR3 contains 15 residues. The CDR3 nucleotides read TGTGCCACCAGCAGAGATAGCGGGGGGTACAATGAGCAGTTCTTC. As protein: CATSRDSGGYNEQFF.

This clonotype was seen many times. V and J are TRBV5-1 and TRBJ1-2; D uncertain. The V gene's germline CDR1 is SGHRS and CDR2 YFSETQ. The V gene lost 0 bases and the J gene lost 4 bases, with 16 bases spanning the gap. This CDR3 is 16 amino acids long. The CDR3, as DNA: TGCGCCAGCAGCTTGGGCCCGGGCACCGAGGGCTATGGCTACACCTTC. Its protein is CASSLGPGTEGYGYTF. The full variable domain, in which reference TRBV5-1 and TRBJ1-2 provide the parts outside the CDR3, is KAGVTQTPRYLIKTRGQQVTLSCSPISGHRSVSWYQQTPGQGLQFLFEYFSETQRNKGNFPGRFSGRQFSNSRSEMNVSTLELGDSALYLCASSLGPGTEGYGYTFGSGTRLTVV.

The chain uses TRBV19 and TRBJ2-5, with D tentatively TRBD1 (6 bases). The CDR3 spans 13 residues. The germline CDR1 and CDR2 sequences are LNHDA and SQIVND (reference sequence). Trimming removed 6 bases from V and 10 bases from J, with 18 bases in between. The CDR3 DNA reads TGTGCCAGTAGCGCCGGGACACTTGGGGACCAGTACTTC. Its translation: CASSAGTLGDQYF.

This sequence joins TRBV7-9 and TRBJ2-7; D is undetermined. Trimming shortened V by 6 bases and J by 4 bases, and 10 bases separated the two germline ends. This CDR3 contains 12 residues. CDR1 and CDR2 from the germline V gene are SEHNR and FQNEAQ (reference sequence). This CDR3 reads CASRGSSYEQYF. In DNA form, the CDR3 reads TGTGCCAGCAGGGGTAGTAGTTACGAGCAGTACTTC.

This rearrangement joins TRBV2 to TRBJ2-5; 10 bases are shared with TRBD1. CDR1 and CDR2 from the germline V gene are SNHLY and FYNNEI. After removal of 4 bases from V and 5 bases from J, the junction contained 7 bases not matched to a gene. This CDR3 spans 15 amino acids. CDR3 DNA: TGTGCCAGCAGTGGAAGGACAGGGGGATGGGAGACCCAGTACTTC. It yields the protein CASSGRTGGWETQYF. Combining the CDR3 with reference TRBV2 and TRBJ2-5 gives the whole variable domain EPEVTQTPSHQVTQMGQEVILRCVPISNHLYFYWYRQILGQKVEFLVSFYNNEISEKSEIFDDQFSVERPDGSNFTLKIRSTKLEDSAMYFCASSGRTGGWETQYFGPGTRLLVL.